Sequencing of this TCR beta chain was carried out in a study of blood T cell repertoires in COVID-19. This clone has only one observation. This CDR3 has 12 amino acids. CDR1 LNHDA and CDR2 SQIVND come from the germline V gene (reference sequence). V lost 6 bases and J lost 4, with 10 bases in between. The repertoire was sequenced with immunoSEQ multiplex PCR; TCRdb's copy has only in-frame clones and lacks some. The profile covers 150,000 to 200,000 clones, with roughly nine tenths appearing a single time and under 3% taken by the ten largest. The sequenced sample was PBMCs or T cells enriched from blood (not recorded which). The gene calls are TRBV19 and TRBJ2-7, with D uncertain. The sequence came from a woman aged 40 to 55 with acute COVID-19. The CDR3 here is CASRAIPYEQYF. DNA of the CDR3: TGTGCCAGTAGAGCCATTCCGTACGAGCAGTACTTC.